A single sample is the source of the 31 T cell receptor beta chains below, sequenced in a study of graft-versus-host responses after intestinal transplantation. Sequencing was performed with immunoSEQ multiplex PCR; in TCRdb, only in-frame clones are kept and a portion is missing. The profile shows roughly 60,000 clones, around nine tenths of them singletons. The material was PBMCs, obtained about 120 days after intestinal transplantation. The origin of the receptors is a human patient who received an intestinal transplant, so some T cells may come from the graft donor.

This sequence joins TRBV7-9 and TRBJ2-4; possibly TRBD1 for D (6 bases). Germline V gene sequence: CDR1 SEHNR, CDR2 FQNEAQ (reference sequence). The CDR3 covers 14 residues. V gave up 0 bases and J gave up 5 bases, with 8 bases separating them. The CDR3 DNA reads TGTGCCAGCAGCTTAGCGACAGGAGAAAACATTCAGTACTTC. The encoded protein is CASSLATGENIQYF.

The rearrangement links TRBV9 to TRBJ1-3, with D perhaps matching TRBD1 (5 bases). The V end was cut by 0 bases, the J end by 1 base, with 11 bases between. In germline, CDR1 is SGDLS, CDR2 YYNGEE. The CDR3 loop spans 16 amino acids. In nucleotides, the CDR3 is TGTGCCAGCAGCGTAGGGCGGGGGAAATCTGGAAACACCATATATTTT. Translated, it gives CASSVGRGKSGNTIYF.

This sequence joins TRBV5-6 and TRBJ1-3; D is ambiguous. The length of the CDR3 is 14 residues. The V end was cut by 1 base, the J end by 5 bases, with 10 bases between. Per the germline V gene, CDR1 is SGHDT and CDR2 is YYEEEE. The CDR3 DNA reads TGTGCCAGCAGCTTGTCTAGACTCCGAAACACCATATATTTT. As protein: CASSLSRLRNTIYF.

This clone was counted only a few times. This chain uses TRBV6-4 with TRBJ1-2, with a weak D call TRBD1 (6 bases). The CDR3 extends over 16 amino acids. The ends were cut back, 0 bases at V and 4 bases at J, with 15 bases in the middle. Germline loops: CDR1 MRHNA, CDR2 SNTAGT. The CDR3 protein is CASSDSGGRGFYGYTF. The CDR3 DNA is TGTGCCAGCAGTGACTCGGGGGGCAGGGGCTTCTATGGCTACACCTTC.

This rearrangement joins TRBV7-9 to TRBJ1-6, with unresolved D. The length of the CDR3 is 14 residues. V lost 0 bases and J lost 7, with 7 bases in between. CDR1 and CDR2 from the germline V gene are SEHNR and FQNEAQ (reference sequence). CDR3 loop: CASSLAPGNSPLHF. The CDR3 nucleotides are TGTGCCAGCAGCTTAGCACCGGGGAATTCACCCCTCCACTTT.

The V call is TRBV5-1, the J call TRBJ2-1, with TRBD2 matching 9 bases. The CDR3 sequence is 14 residues long. Per germline, CDR1 SGHRS and CDR2 YFSETQ. The V and J ends lost 5 bases and 2 bases, in that order; junction bases with no gene match: 2. The CDR3 reads CASRTSGPYNEQFF. CDR3 DNA: TGCGCCAGCAGGACTAGCGGACCCTACAATGAGCAGTTCTTC.

V is TRBV5-8 and J is TRBJ2-7; 9 positions agree with TRBD2. Germline trimming cut 0 bases from V and 3 bases from J; bases unmatched to any gene: 7. Germline CDR1 is SGHTS and CDR2 is YDEGEE. This CDR3 spans 16 amino acids. The CDR3: CASSLVSGSRNYEQYF. In nucleotides, the CDR3 is TGTGCCAGCAGCTTGGTTAGCGGGAGTAGGAACTACGAGCAGTACTTC.

This clone was seen just once. The chain couples TRBV18 to TRBJ2-5; 7 bases fit TRBD1. The J call is doubtful: the DNA matches TRBJ2-7 better. The CDR3 loop spans 13 amino acids. The germline V gene encodes CDR1 KGHSH and CDR2 LQKENI. In DNA form, the CDR3 reads TGTGCCAGCTCCCAGACAGGGTCCTACGAGCAGTACTTC. Amino acid sequence: CASSQTGSYEQYF.

The J gene is TRBJ1-4, the V gene TRBV10-3, with 8 bases identical to TRBD1. V lost 5 bases and J lost 7; bases outside the gene matches: 9. The CDR3 is 15 residues long. Germline V gene lookup returns CDR1 ENHRY and CDR2 SYGVKD. The CDR3 spells CAISRGQGGGEKLFF. The CDR3 DNA reads as TGTGCCATCAGTAGAGGACAGGGAGGGGGTGAAAAACTGTTTTTT.

V is TRBV4-1 and J is TRBJ2-1, with D perhaps TRBD1 or TRBD2 (6 bases each). There are 16 residues in the CDR3. Germline values: CDR1 MGHRA, CDR2 YSYEKL. V lost 1 base, J lost 8 bases, and 18 bases lay in between. CDR3 protein: CASSQAGGRAGYEQFF. Written as DNA, the CDR3 is TGCGCCAGCAGCCAAGCCGGGGGCAGGGCAGGATATGAGCAGTTCTTC.

The V call is TRBV27, the J call TRBJ1-1; no reliable D call. V shed 1 base and J shed 1 base, with 4 bases lying between them. CDR1 and CDR2 (germline): MNHEY, SMNVEV (reference sequence). This CDR3 is built from 13 residues. Here the CDR3 reads CASSLYGNTEAFF. The CDR3, as DNA: TGTGCCAGCAGTTTATATGGGAACACTGAAGCTTTCTTT.

The chain is built from TRBV5-6 and TRBJ2-3; 12 bases fit TRBD1. V dropped 4 bases and J dropped 6; count of bases not matched to a gene: 3. Germline lookup yields CDR1 SGHDT and CDR2 YYEEEE. CDR3 length: 14 amino acids. CDR3 residues: CASSPGQGADTQYF. In nucleotides, the CDR3 is TGTGCCAGCAGCCCGGGACAGGGGGCGGATACGCAGTATTTT. Based on the CDR3 plus reference TRBV5-6 and TRBJ2-3, the full variable domain is DAGVTQSPTHLIKTRGQQVTLRCSPKSGHDTVSWYQQALGQGPQFIFQYYEEEERQRGNFPDRFSGHQFPNYSSELNVNALLLGDSALYLCASSPGQGADTQYFGPGTRLTVL.

The rearrangement links TRBV11-3 to TRBJ2-1, with D hard to call. The CDR3 length is 13 residues. V lost 5 bases, J lost 9 bases, and 14 bases lay in between. Germline CDR1 and CDR2: SGHNT and YENEEA. This CDR3 reads CASSLFSSGEQFF. In nucleotides, the CDR3 is TGTGCCAGCAGCCTCTTCAGTTCAGGTGAGCAGTTCTTC.

The rearrangement joins TRBV4-1 to TRBJ2-7; unclear D gene. The ends were cut back, 1 base at V and 4 bases at J, with 14 bases in the middle. CDR1 is MGHRA, CDR2 YSYEKL, per germline. The CDR3 is made up of 15 amino acids. The chain's CDR3 is CASSQGRAATYEQYF. In nucleotides, the CDR3 is TGCGCCAGCAGCCAAGGCCGGGCCGCTACTTACGAGCAGTACTTC.

The chain joins TRBV28 to TRBJ1-5; D unresolved. V was cut by 4 bases and J by 3 bases, with 7 bases left in between. Germline CDR1 MDHEN, CDR2 SYDVKM. The CDR3 loop spans 13 amino acids. The CDR3 loop is CASSSALNQPQHF. The CDR3 DNA follows: TGTGCCAGCAGTTCAGCACTCAATCAGCCCCAGCATTTT.

V is TRBV27 and J is TRBJ2-5; D is possibly TRBD2 (6 bases). Near its end, the DNA agrees better with TRBJ2-7, so the J call may be wrong. Germline lookup yields CDR1 MNHEY and CDR2 SMNVEV (reference sequence). The CDR3 runs to 13 residues. This chain's CDR3 is CASRGGPTYEQYF. The CDR3 DNA reads TGTGCCAGCAGGGGGGGTCCCACCTACGAGCAGTACTTC.

The genes are TRBV29-1 and TRBJ2-2, with a tentative D call TRBD2 (6 bases). Germline CDR1 SQVTM, CDR2 ANQGSEA. There are 16 residues in the CDR3. V dropped 5 bases and J dropped 3 bases, with 19 bases sitting between them. The CDR3 DNA reads TGCAGCGTTCGCTTACGCCCGGGAGAGGACACCGGGGAGCTGTTTTTT. Translated, it gives CSVRLRPGEDTGELFF.

The count of this clone is one. V usage is TRBV6-7 and J usage is TRBJ1-2, with 7 bases fitting TRBD1. TRBV6-7 belongs to the ORF category, with a function that is uncertain. V shed 0 bases, J shed 8 bases, and the junction held 12 bases outside the gene matches. The CDR3 totals 16 residues. CDR3 sequence reads: CASSYSVGRGWVGYTF. The DNA of the CDR3 is TGTGCCAGCAGTTACTCCGTTGGCAGGGGGTGGGTAGGCTACACCTTC.

This clone was found once. V usage is TRBV28 and J usage is TRBJ1-3; D is ambiguous. V was pared by 1 base and J by 4 bases, with 8 bases between. CDR1 and CDR2 (germline): MDHEN, SYDVKM. The CDR3 is 14 amino acids. The CDR3 DNA reads as TGTGCCAGCAGTTTATATGCCGGAGGAAACACCATATATTTT. Protein: CASSLYAGGNTIYF.

This chain links TRBV7-2 with TRBJ2-7; D is tentatively TRBD1 or TRBD2 (5 bases each). The V gene lost 6 bases and the J gene lost 2 bases, with 14 bases spanning the gap. Germline values: CDR1 SGHTA, CDR2 FQGNSA. The CDR3 has 14 amino acids. CDR3 DNA: TGTGCCAGCAGACTAGGGACGCCCACCTACGAGCAGTACTTC. This sequence encodes CASRLGTPTYEQYF.

The V and J genes are TRBV6-5 and TRBJ2-1; the D gene could be TRBD1 or TRBD2 (6 bases each). The germline V and J ends were trimmed by 9 bases and 0 bases, with 15 bases remaining between them. The length of the CDR3 is 15 residues. Germline-derived CDR1 and CDR2 are MNHEY and SVGAGI. The CDR3 DNA is TGTGCCAGTTCGGAGGGGGGAAGCTCCTACAATGAGCAGTTCTTC. It encodes CASSEGGSSYNEQFF.

The genes are TRBV10-3 and TRBJ2-5; possibly TRBD1 for D (7 bases). Germline lookup yields CDR1 ENHRY and CDR2 SYGVKD. Trimming took off 4 bases at V and 5 bases at J, with 14 bases between the two ends. This CDR3 contains 14 residues. The CDR3 region is CAISGQGGAETQYF. DNA of the CDR3: TGTGCCATCAGTGGACAGGGAGGCGCGGAGACCCAGTACTTC.

J is TRBJ2-1 and V is TRBV6-6; D remains ambiguous. The CDR3 extends over 11 amino acids. The V end was cut by 5 bases, the J end by 5 bases, with 4 bases between. In germline, CDR1 is MNHNY, CDR2 SVGAGI (reference sequence). CDR3 sequence reads: CASSENNEQFF. For the CDR3, the DNA is TGTGCCAGCAGTGAGAACAATGAGCAGTTCTTC.

This sequence joins TRBV28 and TRBJ2-7, with D perhaps matching TRBD1 (6 bases). This CDR3 has 18 residues. Germline CDR1 and CDR2: MDHEN and SYDVKM. V was trimmed by 5 bases and J by 0 bases, leaving 23 bases between them. The CDR3 is CASSPGAGADKPSYEQYF. CDR3 coding DNA: TGTGCCAGCAGTCCCGGGGCAGGGGCAGATAAACCCTCCTACGAGCAGTACTTC.

CDR3 DNA: TGTGCCAGCAGCTTGGGTCCGGGAAGTAGGTCACCCCTCCACTTT. Encoded protein: CASSLGPGSRSPLHF. The chain joins TRBV5-6 to TRBJ1-6, with no clear D. CDR1 is SGHDT, CDR2 YYEEEE, per germline. The CDR3 length is 15 residues. Trimming pared 0 bases from V and 10 bases from J, leaving 14 bases between.

This chain links TRBV4-2 with TRBJ1-4; TRBD1 is a possible D gene (6 bases). Trimming stripped 0 bases from V and 7 bases from J, with 15 bases between. This CDR3 is built from 16 residues. The V gene's germline CDR1 is LGHNA and CDR2 YNFKEQ. The CDR3 bases are TGTGCCAGCAGCCAAGATCGGGGGCCGACCCTTGAAAAACTGTTTTTT. It codes for CASSQDRGPTLEKLFF.

Concerning this clone: The sample contains more than one DNA sequence encoding this CDR3. V gene TRBV7-9 combines with J gene TRBJ1-5; D ambiguous. CDR1 SEHNR and CDR2 FQNEAQ come from the germline V gene (reference sequence). The CDR3 totals 12 residues. Deletions cut 2 bases from V and 5 bases from J, with 4 bases between. For the CDR3, the DNA is TGTGCCAGCAGCTTATTGGATCAGCCCCAGCATTTT. This encodes CASSLLDQPQHF.

The chain uses TRBV30 and TRBJ2-7; a weak D match, TRBD1 (6 bases). CDR1 is GTSNPN and CDR2 is SVGIG in the germline V gene (reference sequence). V shed 1 base and J shed 3 bases, with 22 bases lying between them. This CDR3 contains 17 residues. CDR3 nucleotides: TGTGCCTGGAGTGCCTTCATTGGGGGCAGTCGTTACTACGAGCAGTACTTC. Translation: CAWSAFIGGSRYYEQYF.

The chain couples TRBV19 to TRBJ1-3, with unresolved D. The CDR3 loop spans 16 amino acids. V lost 7 bases, J lost 2 bases, and 18 bases lay in between. In germline, CDR1 is LNHDA, CDR2 SQIVND (reference sequence). The CDR3 is CASTPGSKTPGNTIYF. Written as DNA, the CDR3 is TGTGCCAGTACCCCGGGCTCTAAGACTCCTGGAAACACCATATATTTT.

In this sample, this clone turned up once. This rearrangement joins TRBV5-6 to TRBJ1-4, with TRBD1 as a possible D gene (6 bases). The ends were cut back, 0 bases at V and 4 bases at J, with 13 bases in the middle. The CDR3 sequence is 16 residues long. CDR1 and CDR2 (germline): SGHDT, YYEEEE. The CDR3 coding sequence is TGTGCCAGCAGCTTGGGTCCGGACAGCCTTAATGAAAAACTGTTTTTT. As protein: CASSLGPDSLNEKLFF.

V gene TRBV20-1 combines with J gene TRBJ2-1; no firm D call. The germline V gene has CDR1 DFQATT and CDR2 SNEGSKA (reference sequence). The CDR3 runs to 10 residues. V was cut by 6 bases and J by 9 bases, with 9 bases left in between. The CDR3 loop is CSAVWSEQFF. DNA for the CDR3: TGCAGTGCCGTGTGGAGTGAGCAGTTCTTC.